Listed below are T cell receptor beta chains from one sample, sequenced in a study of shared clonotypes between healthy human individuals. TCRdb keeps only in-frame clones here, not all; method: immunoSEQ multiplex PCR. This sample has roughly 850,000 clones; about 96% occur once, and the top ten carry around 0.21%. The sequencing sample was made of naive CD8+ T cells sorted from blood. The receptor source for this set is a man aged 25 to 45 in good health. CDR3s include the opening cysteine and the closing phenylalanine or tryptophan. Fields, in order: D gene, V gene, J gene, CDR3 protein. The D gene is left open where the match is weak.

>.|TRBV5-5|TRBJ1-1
CASSPDGLNTEAFF
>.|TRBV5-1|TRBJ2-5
CASSSRGMQPHETQYF
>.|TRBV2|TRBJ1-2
CASRGPKLQDSTNYGYTF
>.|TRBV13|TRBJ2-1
CASSLERSGDSYNEQFF
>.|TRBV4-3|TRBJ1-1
CASSQGWGPFNTEAFF
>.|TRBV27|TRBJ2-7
CASSPFRQEKTYEQYF
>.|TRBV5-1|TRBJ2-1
CASSLAFRQSSYNEQFF
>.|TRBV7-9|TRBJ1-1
CASSLVPLKNTEAFF
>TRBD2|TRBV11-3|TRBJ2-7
CASSLTSGTYEQYF
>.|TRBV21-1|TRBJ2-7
CASSNWTSGRGYEQYF
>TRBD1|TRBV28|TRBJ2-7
CASSQSQGEDEQYF
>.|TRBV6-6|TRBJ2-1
CASRPPAGGNEQFF
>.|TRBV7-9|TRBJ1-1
CASSLDRQANTEAFF
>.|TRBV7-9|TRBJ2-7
CATGPAGNPYEQYF
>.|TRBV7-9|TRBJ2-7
CASSLGLGTSYEQYF
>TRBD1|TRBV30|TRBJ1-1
CACTGQGAEAFF
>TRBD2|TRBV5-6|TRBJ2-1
CASSLYLSGGYNEQFF
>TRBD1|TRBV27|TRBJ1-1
CASSLQGYTEAFF
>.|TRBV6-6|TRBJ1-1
CASTLDTPLGEAFF
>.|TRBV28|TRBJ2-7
CASSLARRSSYEQYF
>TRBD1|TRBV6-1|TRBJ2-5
CASRPGTGVQETQYF
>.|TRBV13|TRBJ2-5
CASSSPGVQETQYF
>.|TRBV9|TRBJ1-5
CASSRYGNSNQPQHF
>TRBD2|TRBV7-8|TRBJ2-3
CASSPHRGAGGPDTQYF
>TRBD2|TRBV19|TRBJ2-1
CASEAVAGGYNEQFF
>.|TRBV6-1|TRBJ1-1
CAIETQTGEAFF
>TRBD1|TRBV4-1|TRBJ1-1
CASSQWAGDRGRTEAFF
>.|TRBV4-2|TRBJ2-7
CASSSVGNYEQYF
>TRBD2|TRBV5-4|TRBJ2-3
CASSREGLPATDTQYF
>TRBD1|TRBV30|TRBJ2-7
CAWSIATGVGYEQYF
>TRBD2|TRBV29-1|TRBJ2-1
CSVEEGLAGYNEQFF
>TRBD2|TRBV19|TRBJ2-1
CASSMLPSGYNEQFF
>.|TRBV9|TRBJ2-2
CASSVGRVSGELFF
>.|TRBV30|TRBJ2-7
CAWSGSDPYEQYF
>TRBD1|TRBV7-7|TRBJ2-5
CASSPGTDETQYF
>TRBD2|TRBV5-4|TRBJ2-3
CASREGLAGGPLDTQYF
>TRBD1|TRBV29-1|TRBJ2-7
CSVDYRIPGGAGRVSYEQYF
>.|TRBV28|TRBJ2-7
CASSHLEQYF
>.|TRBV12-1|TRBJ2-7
CASSSWDREFLYEQYF
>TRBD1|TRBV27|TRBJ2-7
CASTPGQGLYEQYF
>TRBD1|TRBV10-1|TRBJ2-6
CAGRRGLGANVLTF
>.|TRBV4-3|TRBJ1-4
CASSQDNRNQEKLFF
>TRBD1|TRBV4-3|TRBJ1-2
CASSQPGQVHRYGYTF
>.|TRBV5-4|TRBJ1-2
CASSLDGGNGYTF
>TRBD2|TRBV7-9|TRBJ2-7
CASSQVGGSFNEQYF
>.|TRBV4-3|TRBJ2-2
CASRFGRNTGELFF
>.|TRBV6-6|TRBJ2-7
CASSYGQTYEQYF
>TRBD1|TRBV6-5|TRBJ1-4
CASSRDRGVKLFF
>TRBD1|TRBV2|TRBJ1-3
CASSGGTVLSGNTIYF
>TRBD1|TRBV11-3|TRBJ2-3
CASSFTGTGRADTQYF
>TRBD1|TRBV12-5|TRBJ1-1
CASGLGQGVTEAFF
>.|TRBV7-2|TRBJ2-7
CASSLNGPRGRSYEQYF
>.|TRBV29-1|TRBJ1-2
CSVVWVDTNYGYTF
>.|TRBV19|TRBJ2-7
CASSIALTGYEQYF
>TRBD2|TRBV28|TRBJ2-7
CASSLAGAEQYF